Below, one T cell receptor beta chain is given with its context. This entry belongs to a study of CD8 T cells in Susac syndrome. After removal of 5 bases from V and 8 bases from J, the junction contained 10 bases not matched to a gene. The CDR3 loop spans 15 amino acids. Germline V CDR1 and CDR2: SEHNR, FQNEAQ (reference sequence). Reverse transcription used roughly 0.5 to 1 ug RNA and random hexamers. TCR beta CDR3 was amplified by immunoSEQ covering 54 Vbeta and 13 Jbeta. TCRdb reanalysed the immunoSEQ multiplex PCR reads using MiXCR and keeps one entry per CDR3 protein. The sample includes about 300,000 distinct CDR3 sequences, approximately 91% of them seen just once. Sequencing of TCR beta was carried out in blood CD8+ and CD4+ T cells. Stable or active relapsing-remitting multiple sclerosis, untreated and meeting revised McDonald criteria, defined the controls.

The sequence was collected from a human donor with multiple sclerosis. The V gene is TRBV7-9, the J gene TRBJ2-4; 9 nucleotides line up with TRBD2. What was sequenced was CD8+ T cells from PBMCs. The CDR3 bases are TGTGCCAGCAGCGCCTCCGGGACTAGCTGGGACATTCAGTACTTC. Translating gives CASSASGTSWDIQYF.